These T cell receptor beta chains were read from a single sample in a study of CD8 T cells in Susac syndrome. TCRdb re-analysed the immunoSEQ multiplex PCR reads in MiXCR, keeping a single row per CDR3 protein. The sample consists of 250,000 to 300,000 distinct CDR3 sequences, roughly 85% of them appearing once. Input material: CD8+ T cells from PBMCs. Receptors originate from a human donor with multiple sclerosis. Both conserved end residues are part of each CDR3.

v_gene | CDR3aa
TRBV5-1 | CASSYSGTEAFF
TRBV20-1 | CSARGLAGTLTYEQYF
TRBV5-1 | CASSRASGTGELFF
TRBV12-3/TRBV12-4 | CASSQRQTYYGYTF
TRBV9 | CASRPGLAGSNEQFF
TRBV9 | CASSPGDSDQPQHF
TRBV12-5 | CASGIRTGGAGNEQFF
TRBV19 | CASSIGQRNYEQYF
TRBV5-1 | CASSAPLAGNPYEQYF
TRBV27 | CASSLTRQGRIGGSYTF
TRBV9 | CASSGEQVNEQFF
TRBV5-5 | CATGLFSTDTQYF
TRBV9 | CASSHLGTDYGYTF
TRBV29-1 | CSVGGSSTDTQYF
TRBV7-9 | CASSLSSWNEQFF
TRBV9 | CASSLNTEQFF
TRBV9 | CASSVYSGSDEQYF